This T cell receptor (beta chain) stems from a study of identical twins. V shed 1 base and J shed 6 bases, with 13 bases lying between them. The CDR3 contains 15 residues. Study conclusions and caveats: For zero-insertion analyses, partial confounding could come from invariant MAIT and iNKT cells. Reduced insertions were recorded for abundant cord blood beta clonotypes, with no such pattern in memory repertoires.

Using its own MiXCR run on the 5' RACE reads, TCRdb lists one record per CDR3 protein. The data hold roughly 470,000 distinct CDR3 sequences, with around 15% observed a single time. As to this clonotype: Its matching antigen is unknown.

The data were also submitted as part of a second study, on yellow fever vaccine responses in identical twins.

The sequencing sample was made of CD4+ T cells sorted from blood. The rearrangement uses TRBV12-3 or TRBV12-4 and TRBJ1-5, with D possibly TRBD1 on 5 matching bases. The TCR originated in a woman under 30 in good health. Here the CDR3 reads CASSLVKGGGQPQHF. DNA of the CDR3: TGTGCCAGCAGTTTAGTAAAGGGTGGGGGTCAGCCCCAGCATTTT.